These 22 T cell receptor beta chains came from one sample sequenced in a study of blood T cells in healthy people across ages. Primed by a sample-barcoded 5' primer and a J-beta primer mix, a second PCR proceeded for roughly 6 to 12 cycles. TCRdb processed the 5' RACE reads anew with MiXCR; each CDR3 protein has one entry. The sample has 1.5 million to 2 million distinct CDR3 sequences, around half seen once. The specimen sequenced was blood. The receptors come from a woman aged 40 to 50 in good health.

This clonotype was observed at least ten times. V usage is TRBV7-9 and J usage is TRBJ2-3, with D maybe TRBD2 (5 bases). V was pared by 5 bases and J by 1 base, with 10 bases between. CDR3 length equals 14 residues. Looked up from germline, CDR1 is SEHNR and CDR2 is FQNEAQ (reference sequence). The CDR3 region has the DNA TGTGCCAGCAGCCAAGGGCGGGGCACAGATACGCAGTATTTT. Residues: CASSQGRGTDTQYF.

This chain links TRBV11-2 with TRBJ2-3; no clear D. Germline V gene data show CDR1 as SGHAT and CDR2 as FQNNGV. V lost 0 bases and J 5 bases, leaving 9 bases between the germline ends. This CDR3 has 14 amino acids. CDR3 in amino acids: CASSLDRAQDTQYF. The DNA for the CDR3 is TGTGCCAGCAGCTTAGATCGGGCTCAAGATACGCAGTATTTT.

This clonotype was picked up many times. The chain has TRBV4-3 and TRBJ1-2; TRBD1 is a possible D gene (6 bases). The CDR3 spans 13 residues. Germline CDR1 LGHNA, CDR2 YSLEER. V dropped 8 bases and J dropped 4 bases, with 14 bases sitting between them. The CDR3 is CASSGAYAYGYTF. The CDR3 nucleotides are TGCGCCAGCTCAGGGGCGTATGCCTATGGCTACACCTTC.

A word on this clonotype: A much more abundant neighbour one base away suggests this may be a read error. The genes are TRBV7-9 and TRBJ2-1, with TRBD2 identical over 7 bases. This CDR3 is built from 15 residues. The ends lost 5 bases at V and 3 bases at J; junction bases unmatched: 7. CDR1 SEHNR and CDR2 FQNEAQ come from the germline V gene (reference sequence). The CDR3 nucleotides read TGTGCCAGCAGCGACCCCGGGACTAACTACAATGAGCAGTTCTTC. The encoded protein is CASSDPGTNYNEQFF.

This sequence joins TRBV6-2 or TRBV6-3 and TRBJ2-7; either TRBD1 or TRBD2 may supply D (5 bases each). This CDR3 region has 16 residues. Germline lookup yields CDR1 MNHEY and CDR2 SVGEGT. V was clipped by 4 bases and J by 7 bases, with 23 bases between them. The CDR3, as DNA: TGTGCCAGCAGTTCGAAGTTTCACAGGCTGACGGGGGAGCAGTACTTC. This translates into CASSSKFHRLTGEQYF.

The chain joins TRBV23-1 to TRBJ2-7; 15 positions agree with TRBD2. TRBV23-1 is filed as an ORF, its function uncertain. J gave up 7 bases and V 3 bases, and 4 bases lay outside the gene matches. The CDR3 sequence is 15 residues long. Here the CDR3 reads CASSQWTSGGDEQYF. CDR3 DNA sequence: TGCGCCAGCAGTCAGTGGACTAGCGGGGGGGATGAGCAGTACTTC.

This sequence joins TRBV3-1 and TRBJ2-1; 11 bases agree with TRBD2. The length of the CDR3 is 17 residues. J gave up 7 bases and V 0 bases, and 8 bases lay outside the gene matches. CDR1 is LGHDT, CDR2 YNNKEL, per germline (reference sequence). CDR3 region: CASSQDRTSGGWNEQFF. CDR3 coding DNA: TGTGCCAGCAGCCAAGATCGAACTAGCGGGGGATGGAATGAGCAGTTCTTC.

There are a few counts of this clonotype. V usage is TRBV6-2 or TRBV6-3 and J usage is TRBJ2-5; TRBD2 matches 7 bases. The germline V gene has CDR1 MNHEY and CDR2 SVGEGT. Germline trimming cut 0 bases from V and 5 bases from J; bases unmatched to any gene: 15. The CDR3 consists of 18 residues. This chain's CDR3 is CASSYSALALPTQETQYF. In nucleotides, the CDR3 is TGTGCCAGCAGTTACTCGGCACTAGCGCTACCTACCCAGGAGACCCAGTACTTC.

This clonotype was counted only a few times. V and J are TRBV13 and TRBJ2-1; TRBD2 agrees at 8 bases. From germline, CDR1 is PRHDT and CDR2 FYEKMQ (reference sequence). The J segment lost 1 base and the V segment lost 5 bases, leaving 10 bases of the junction unmatched. The CDR3 loop spans 17 amino acids. CDR3 sequence: CASSGPPGLESYNEQFF. The DNA of the CDR3 is TGTGCCAGCAGCGGGCCCCCGGGACTAGAGTCCTACAATGAGCAGTTCTTC.

The CDR3 loop reads CASSGHRPTEAFF. As DNA, the CDR3 is TGTGCCAGCAGTGGACACAGGCCCACTGAAGCTTTCTTT. This sequence joins TRBV6-5 and TRBJ1-1, with D tentatively TRBD1 (5 bases). Deletions cut 5 bases from V and 4 bases from J, with 11 bases between. Germline lookup yields CDR1 MNHEY and CDR2 SVGAGI. The CDR3 consists of 13 residues.

This clonotype was recorded a few times. This chain's CDR3 is CSARNSDGVYTEAFF. The DNA of the CDR3 is TGCAGTGCTAGAAATTCGGATGGGGTTTACACTGAAGCTTTCTTT. The chain carries TRBV20-1 and TRBJ1-1, with unresolved D. The CDR3 has 15 residues. V was trimmed by 2 bases and J by 3 bases, leaving 16 bases between them. Germline lookup yields CDR1 DFQATT and CDR2 SNEGSKA (reference sequence).

Here the CDR3 DNA reads TGCGCCAGCAGCTTATCAGCTAGCGGGGGGGTTGCCTACAATGAGCAGTTCTTC. Its translation: CASSLSASGGVAYNEQFF. The genes are TRBV5-1 and TRBJ2-1; the match to TRBD2 covers 12 bases. V was pared by 2 bases and J by 2 bases, with 8 bases of the junction left unmatched. Looked up from germline, CDR1 is SGHRS and CDR2 is YFSETQ. This CDR3 is built from 18 residues.

Note on this clonotype: A much larger clone differs by one base, so this may be a read error. The rearrangement uses TRBV7-2 and TRBJ2-7; 13 nucleotides line up with TRBD2. The trim removed 4 bases at V and 3 bases at J, leaving 0 bases unmatched. CDR1 is SGHTA and CDR2 is FQGNSA in the germline V gene. The CDR3 length is 14 residues. As DNA, the CDR3 is TGTGCCAGCAGCTGGACTAGCGGGGGCTACGAGCAGTACTTC. This encodes CASSWTSGGYEQYF.

The chain carries TRBV5-1 and TRBJ1-1; D is possibly TRBD1 (5 bases). This CDR3 has 15 amino acids. The V gene's germline CDR1 is SGHRS and CDR2 YFSETQ. V was pared by 3 bases and J by 4 bases, with 16 bases between. For the CDR3, the DNA is TGCGCCAGCAGCTCCTATACACTTAGGGGCACTGAAGCTTTCTTT. This encodes CASSSYTLRGTEAFF.

The chain joins TRBV6-2 or TRBV6-3 to TRBJ2-1, with D uncertain. This CDR3 region has 13 residues. Germline V gene lookup returns CDR1 MNHEY and CDR2 SVGEGT. Trimming removed 11 bases at V and 6 bases at J, with 17 bases between. The CDR3 spells CAGGPYPGNEQFF. The CDR3 region has the DNA TGTGCCGGTGGACCCTACCCGGGCAATGAGCAGTTCTTC.

This chain links TRBV6-2 or TRBV6-3 with TRBJ2-1; 8 bases match TRBD2. Germline V CDR1 and CDR2: MNHEY, SVGEGT. The CDR3 is made up of 14 amino acids. Losses at the gene ends were 5 bases for V and 5 bases for J; bases not matched to a gene: 5. CDR3 coding DNA: TGTGCCAGCAGTCCCGGGGGGGGCCACAATGAGCAGTTCTTC. It is translated as CASSPGGGHNEQFF.

The CDR3 DNA is TGTGCCAGCAGTTTAGGCGACAGCTACACCTTC. It is translated as CASSLGDSYTF. The chain employs TRBV27 and TRBJ1-2; D is uncertain. This CDR3 spans 11 amino acids. V shed 2 bases and J shed 9 bases, with 7 bases lying between them. Germline CDR1 and CDR2: MNHEY and SMNVEV (reference sequence).

This clonotype occurred a few times. The CDR3 protein is CASYRVVQPSSYEQYF. In DNA form, the CDR3 reads TGTGCCAGCTACAGGGTAGTACAGCCGAGCTCCTACGAGCAGTACTTC. V usage is TRBV27 and J usage is TRBJ2-7, with a tentative D call TRBD1 (6 bases). Deletions cut 8 bases from V and 0 bases from J, with 20 bases between. Germline CDR1 reads MNHEY; CDR2 reads SMNVEV (reference sequence). CDR3 length: 16 amino acids.

V and J are TRBV20-1 and TRBJ1-5, with 8 bases lining up with TRBD1. Germline lookup yields CDR1 DFQATT and CDR2 SNEGSKA (reference sequence). The CDR3 has 15 amino acids. J was trimmed by 4 bases and V by 4 bases; bases with no gene match: 9. CDR3 coding DNA: TGCAGTGCTACGGAGACAGGGGTGATTAATCAGCCCCAGCATTTT. Translated: CSATETGVINQPQHF.

The CDR3 reads CASSQGGPGSSYNEQFF. The CDR3 DNA sequence: TGCGCCAGCAGCCAAGGGGGTCCAGGGAGCTCCTACAATGAGCAGTTCTTC. This chain connects TRBV4-1 to TRBJ2-1; D possibly matches TRBD1 or TRBD2 (5 bases each). CDR3 length: 17 residues. The germline CDR1 and CDR2 sequences are MGHRA and YSYEKL. V lost 1 base to trimming and J lost 0 bases, with 13 bases between them.

In its sample, this clonotype was seen a few times. The V and J genes are TRBV29-1 and TRBJ2-4, with 11 nucleotides matching TRBD1. Gene TRBJ2-5 matches the end of the DNA better, so the J call may be wrong. The CDR3 length is 15 residues. Germline V gives CDR1 SQVTM, CDR2 ANQGSEA. The CDR3 region is CSTEYGTGGWETQYF. In nucleotides, the CDR3 is TGCAGCACAGAGTACGGGACAGGGGGTTGGGAGACCCAGTACTTC.

The chain joins TRBV7-2 to TRBJ1-4; no reliable D call. Trimming stripped 5 bases from V and 7 bases from J, with 14 bases between. CDR1 is SGHTA and CDR2 is FQGNSA in the germline V gene. The CDR3 has 14 residues. CDR3 residues: CASSPDPFTEKLFF. CDR3 nucleotides: TGTGCCAGCAGCCCCGACCCCTTTACTGAAAAACTGTTTTTT.